This entry concerns a single TCR beta chain. One junction end does not reproduce the germline sequence, and a read error may be involved. The data belong to a study of blood T cell repertoires in COVID-19. Looking at the study overall: Sites across the United States, Italy and Spain contributed samples from acute and convalescent COVID-19. Sources were T cells, B-cell-depleted T cells, or PBMCs; the material itself was cDNA or gDNA.

The protocol was immunoSEQ multiplex PCR, while the TCRdb copy is restricted to in-frame clones and leaves out a portion. The sample consists of 350,000 to 500,000 clones, about 88% of them appearing once. This CDR3 spans 13 amino acids. Germline V gene lookup returns CDR1 LGHNA and CDR2 YSLEER. The TCR sequence derives from a woman aged 18-30 years who had been exposed to COVID-19. This chain joins TRBV4-3 and TRBJ1-4; D call uncertain. Sequencing was performed on PBMCs or T cells enriched from blood (not recorded which). CDR3 nucleotides: TGCGCCAGCAGCCAAGATAGTGGCGCGGCACCTGATTTT. This translates into CASSQDSGAAPDF.